Included here is one T cell receptor (beta chain) sequence, with context. The antigen remains unidentified. The sample originates from a study of cytomegalovirus exposure and HLA in healthy donors. At the level of the study: Early release data held around 82 million unique TCRs from HLA-typed donors.

Findings and limits, study-wide: Researchers left out some V segments, among them TRBV6-2 and TRBV6-3, as indistinguishable.

Germline loops: CDR1 SQVTM, CDR2 ANQGSEA. After removal of 3 bases from V and 8 bases from J, the junction contained 6 bases not matched to a gene. The length of the CDR3 is 14 residues. With 60 Vbeta and 13 Jbeta primers, the PCR was carried out. The assay was immunoSEQ multiplex PCR, and TCRdb's table has in-frame clones only and misses some. The sample lists 100,000 to 150,000 clones, about 10% seen once, with roughly 4.2% in the top ten. Sequencing was done on a sample of PBMCs. This sequence originates from a young woman in good health and CMV-seropositive. The genes are TRBV29-1 and TRBJ2-1; TRBD2 aligns across 11 bases. In nucleotides, the CDR3 is TGCAGCGTTGAGGGACTAGCGGAGACGTATGAGCAGTTCTTC. This sequence encodes CSVEGLAETYEQFF.